This is a list of T cell receptor beta chains from one sample in a study of blood T cell repertoires in COVID-19. Here immunoSEQ multiplex PCR was the method, and the copy in TCRdb shows in-frame clones only, minus some. The table shows roughly 97,000 clones, with over 75% occurring only once. The sample comprised peripheral blood. All receptors derive from a human donor in a cohort sampled during active COVID-19. Each CDR3 is given with its conserved first and last residue. A D gene is named only where the DNA matches it firmly. Clone size is given for some rows only: seen once, a few or many times, or a class if the clone is expanded.

D gene,V gene,J gene,clone size,CDR3 protein,CDR3 DNA
TRBD2,TRBV28,TRBJ2-7,NA,CASRRTSGNYEQYF,TGTGCCAGCAGACGGACTAGCGGCAACTACGAGCAGTACTTC
NA,TRBV6-5,TRBJ2-7,NA,CASSSRQRQYEQYF,TGTGCCAGCAGCTCCCGACAGCGACAATACGAGCAGTACTTC
TRBD2,TRBV2,TRBJ2-7,NA,CASERAGGLAAYEQYF,TGTGCCAGCGAGCGGGCGGGAGGACTAGCTGCCTACGAGCAGTACTTC
TRBD1,TRBV19,TRBJ1-1,NA,CASSIGRGRYTEAFF,TGTGCCAGTAGTATAGGTAGGGGGCGATACACTGAAGCTTTCTTT
NA,TRBV6-2/TRBV6-3,TRBJ1-1,NA,CASSPQEYTEAFF,TGTGCCAGCAGCCCACAGGAATACACTGAAGCTTTCTTT
TRBD1,TRBV5-4,TRBJ2-3,NA,CASSFGTGVGDTQYF,TGTGCCAGCAGCTTTGGGACAGGGGTTGGAGATACGCAGTATTTT
NA,TRBV5-4,TRBJ2-1,NA,CATFAGGRGEQFF,TGTGCCACCTTCGCTGGCGGACGGGGAGAGCAGTTCTTC
NA,TRBV2,TRBJ2-5,once,CASSEVLAQETQYF,TGTGCCAGCAGTGAAGTCCTAGCACAAGAGACCCAGTACTTC
NA,TRBV28,TRBJ1-2,NA,CASSGTTPYGYTF,TGTGCCAGCAGTGGGACAACCCCCTATGGCTACACCTTC
NA,TRBV5-1,TRBJ2-2,NA,CASSVNTGELFF,TGCGCCAGCAGCGTAAACACCGGGGAGCTGTTTTTT
NA,TRBV19,TRBJ1-2,NA,CASSDKIYGYTF,TGTGCCAGCTCGGACAAAATTTATGGCTACACCTTC
TRBD1,TRBV30,TRBJ1-5,NA,CAWSLGQDNQPQHF,TGTGCCTGGAGTCTGGGACAGGACAATCAGCCCCAGCATTTT
NA,TRBV5-8,TRBJ2-3,NA,CASSFPLSGVRYTQYF,TGTGCCAGCAGCTTCCCATTGTCAGGGGTTAGGTATACGCAGTATTTT
NA,TRBV3-1/TRBV3-2,TRBJ2-7,NA,CASSQSTAYEQYF,TGTGCCAGCAGCCAGTCGACAGCCTACGAGCAGTACTTC
TRBD1,TRBV5-4,TRBJ2-7,NA,CASSFGAGQGREQYF,TGTGCCAGCAGCTTTGGTGCGGGACAGGGGCGCGAGCAGTACTTC
NA,TRBV6-5,TRBJ1-1,NA,CATFFWGLKPEAFF,TGTGCCACCTTCTTCTGGGGGCTCAAGCCTGAAGCTTTCTTT
NA,TRBV19,TRBJ2-7,NA,CASRMQALGSYEQYF,TGTGCCAGTAGGATGCAGGCGTTAGGCTCCTACGAGCAGTACTTC
TRBD1,TRBV27,TRBJ2-7,NA,CASQGRDRAYYEQYF,TGTGCCAGTCAAGGCCGGGACAGGGCGTACTACGAGCAGTACTTC
TRBD2,TRBV28,TRBJ2-1,NA,CASSYPGTRYNEQFF,TGTGCCAGCAGTTACCCCGGGACTAGGTACAATGAGCAGTTCTTC
NA,TRBV29-1,TRBJ1-5,NA,CSVVWGAAQPQHF,TGCAGCGTTGTGTGGGGAGCGGCTCAGCCCCAGCATTTT
NA,TRBV2,TRBJ1-1,NA,CAGAGVSEAFF,TGTGCCGGTGCAGGGGTGTCTGAAGCTTTCTTT
NA,TRBV27,TRBJ2-7,NA,CASTPGVGYYEQYF,TGTGCCAGCACCCCAGGGGTTGGCTACTACGAGCAGTACTTC
TRBD2,TRBV5-1,TRBJ2-2,NA,CASSLLTGLNTGELFF,TGCGCCAGCAGCTTGCTCACGGGACTAAACACCGGGGAGCTGTTTTTT
NA,TRBV15,TRBJ1-1,NA,CATSRDLSGGANTEAFF,TGTGCCACCAGCAGAGATCTCTCGGGGGGCGCGAACACTGAAGCTTTCTTT